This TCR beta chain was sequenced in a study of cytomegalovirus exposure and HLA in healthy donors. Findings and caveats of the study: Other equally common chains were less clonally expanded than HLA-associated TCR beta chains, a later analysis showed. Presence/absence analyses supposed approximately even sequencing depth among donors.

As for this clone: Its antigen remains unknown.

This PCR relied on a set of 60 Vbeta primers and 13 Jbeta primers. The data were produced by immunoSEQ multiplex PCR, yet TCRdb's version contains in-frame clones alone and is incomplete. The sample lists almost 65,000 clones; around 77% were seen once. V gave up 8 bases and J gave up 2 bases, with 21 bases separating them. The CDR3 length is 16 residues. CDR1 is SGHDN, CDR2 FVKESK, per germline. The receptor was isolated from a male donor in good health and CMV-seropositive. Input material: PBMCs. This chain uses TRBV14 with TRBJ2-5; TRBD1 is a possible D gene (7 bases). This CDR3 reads CASSTSQGGGQETQYF. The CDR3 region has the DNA TGTGCCAGCTCGACCAGTCAGGGGGGCGGGCAAGAGACCCAGTACTTC.